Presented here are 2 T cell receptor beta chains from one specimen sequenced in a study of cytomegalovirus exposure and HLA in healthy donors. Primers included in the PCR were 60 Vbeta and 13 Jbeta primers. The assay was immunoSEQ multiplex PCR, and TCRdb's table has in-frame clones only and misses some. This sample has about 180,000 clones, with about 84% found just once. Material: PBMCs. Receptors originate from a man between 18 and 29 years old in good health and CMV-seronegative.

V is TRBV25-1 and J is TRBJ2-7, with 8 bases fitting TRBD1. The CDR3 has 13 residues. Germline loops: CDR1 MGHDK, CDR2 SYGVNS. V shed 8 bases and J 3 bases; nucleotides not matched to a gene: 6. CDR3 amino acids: CASGPGGIYEQYF. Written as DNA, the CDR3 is TGTGCCAGCGGACCAGGGGGCATCTACGAGCAGTACTTC.

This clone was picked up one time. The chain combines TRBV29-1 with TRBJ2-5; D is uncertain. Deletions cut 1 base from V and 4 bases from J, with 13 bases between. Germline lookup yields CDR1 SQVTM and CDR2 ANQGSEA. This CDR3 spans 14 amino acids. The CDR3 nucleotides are TGCAGCGTTGAAGGCGGCAGATCTGGAGAGACCCAGTACTTC. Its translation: CSVEGGRSGETQYF.